This TCR beta chain originates from a study of radiation and T cells in renal cell carcinoma (dated by TCRdb to about 2020). Concerning the study at large: Samples came from a clinical trial, in which primary renal cell carcinomas received 15 Gy stereotactic body radiation therapy followed by nephrectomy 4 weeks later. In total, about 50 samples underwent TCR beta sequencing: around 25 tumors plus 27 peripheral blood samples. Across all 53 samples, under 5,000,000 unique CDR3 nucleotide sequences encoding 2,658,974 unique CDR3 amino acid sequences were identified.

As for this clone: It lacks a known antigen. Base qualities are missing; no much larger clone stands one base away. Other DNA sequences within the sample encode an identical CDR3.

The sample's time point label, in plain terms: baseline pretreatment blood. Interpreted using the paper, the treatment or condition label stands for: 15 Gy SBRT to primary tumor, nephrectomy 4 weeks later. Serial peripheral blood from radiation-treated patients was sampled at baseline, 2 weeks and 4 weeks after SBRT to track tumor-enriched clonotypes. Every patient's renal cell carcinoma showed clear cell pathology. The QIAamp DNA Blood Mini Kit (Qiagen) was used to prepare genomic DNA for TCR sequencing. The analyses included only samples that passed all quality control checks. TCR beta libraries were generated from genomic DNA with the immunoSEQ kit, following the manufacturer's recommendations. Library preparation used a first multiplex PCR with proprietary primers, then a second PCR adding unique barcodes, with bead cleanups after each round. Each sample batch included a kit-provided positive control reaction and a negative control reaction. The final libraries were assessed on an Agilent 4200 TapeStation D1000 ScreenTape, pooled by volume, and quantified by qPCR. Sequencing was performed on an Illumina NextSeq500 with a MidOutput 150-cycle cartridge, and 156 Read1 and 15 Index1 cycles were run with kit custom primers. The pooled library was loaded at approximately 0.98 pM with around 22% PhiX control spiked in. In the original analysis: Vendor-processed data were analyzed in R, with a clonotype defined as all T cells sharing the same CDR3 nucleotide sequence. For clone abundance analyses, frequencies were normalized to the 10,000 most abundant clones per sample. Public T cell clones, averaging fewer than five per sample, were removed before analysis. An abundance difference of at least 32-fold between compartments was the criterion for calling clonotypes tumor-enriched or baseline blood-enriched. A beta-binomial differential abundance model was used to identify clonotypes that expanded or contracted between blood time points. Tumor-blood repertoire similarity was measured with the Baroni-Urbani and Buser coefficient, and groups were compared using two-tailed Wilcoxon tests in R. TCRdb took this table from immuneACCESS and kept in-frame rearrangements with V and J called. Such tables lack part of the clones; where checked against another copy, unresolved V genes explain under half of the gap, and the rest is unexplained. That table is the source of V, J and clone size, and D and trimming were worked out from the DNA. This sample comprises 130,000 or so clones, 70% to 90% of them detected only once. Clones ranked in the top ten supply less than 25% of the sample.

Study-level results and caveats: Because pretreatment tumor biopsies were not available, the baseline intratumoral presence of clonotypes could not be determined. In blood, the top tumor clonotypes increased between baseline and 2 weeks post-radiation and then shrank by 4 weeks, which suggests that tumor-resident clones expanded only transiently. Because the trial had a single-armed design, the trial could not examine how radiation dose or scheduling affected the TCR repertoire. Changes in the blood repertoire were not tracked past 4 weeks after treatment.

The source of this sequence is a woman in her fifties or sixties with renal cell carcinoma. The material sequenced was blood, taken from a patient whose treatment included radiotherapy and nephrectomy.

The nucleotides are TGTGCCAGCTCACCTAGGTTAAACAATGAGCAGTTCTTC. This encodes CASSPRLNNEQFF. The sequence joins TRBV18 to TRBJ2-1, with the D gene uncertain. CDR1 and CDR2 are drawn from the germline V gene: KGHSH, LQKENI. The CDR3 starts with the cysteine, ends with the phenylalanine, and has 13 residues. Of the read, only the CDR3 DNA is kept; its 39 bases are in frame from base 1. The junction shows trimming of 3 bases on V and 5 bases on J, plus 8 bases between the germline ends. Supplemented by the reference TRBV18 and TRBJ2-1 proteins around the CDR3, the complete variable domain is NAGVMQNPRHLVRRRGQEARLRCSPMKGHSHVYWYRQLPEEGLKFMVYLQKENIIDESGMPKERFSAEFPKEGPSILRIQQVVRGDSAAYFCASSPRLNNEQFFGPGTRLTVL.